The rows below give T cell receptor beta chains drawn from one sample of a study of shared clonotypes between healthy human individuals. Some clones are missing from TCRdb's copy, which holds only in-frame ones; the method was immunoSEQ multiplex PCR. The sample shows roughly 110,000 clones, around 73% of them seen only once. The sequencing sample was made of memory CD8+ T cells sorted from blood. These receptors all come from a woman aged 25 to 39 in good health. The CDR3 runs from the conserved cysteine through the conserved F or W. Each record gives: clone size, V gene, D gene, J gene, CDR3 protein, CDR3 DNA. A D gene is named only where the DNA matches it firmly. Clone size is not always given. Where it is, it says once, few, many or a class for expanded clones.

NA	TRBV11-2	NA	TRBJ1-4	CASTTSLGWGNEKLFF	TGTGCCAGCACGACTAGCTTAGGCTGGGGTAATGAAAAACTGTTTTTT
NA	TRBV9	NA	TRBJ2-7	CASSVEGDEQYF	TGTGCCAGCAGCGTAGAGGGGGACGAGCAGTACTTC
NA	TRBV27	TRBD1	TRBJ2-6	CASSLTQGVANVLTF	TGTGCCAGCAGTCTTACACAGGGGGTGGCCAACGTCCTGACTTTC
NA	TRBV2	TRBD2	TRBJ2-3	CASSEPEGGGSTDTQYF	TGTGCCAGCAGTGAACCTGAGGGCGGGGGGAGCACAGATACGCAGTATTTT
NA	TRBV7-2	NA	TRBJ2-1	CASSLLSNSYNEQFF	TGTGCCAGCAGCTTATTGTCCAACTCCTACAATGAGCAGTTCTTC
NA	TRBV27	NA	TRBJ1-4	CASSLNGLANEKLFF	TGTGCCAGCAGTTTAAACGGGTTGGCTAATGAAAAACTGTTTTTT
NA	TRBV2	TRBD1	TRBJ1-3	CASRRRGHDTIYF	TGTGCCAGCAGGAGGAGGGGGCACGACACCATATATTTT
NA	TRBV6-4	TRBD1	TRBJ2-1	CASSDSNTGVRFF	TGTGCCAGCAGTGACTCGAACACAGGGGTGCGGTTCTTC
NA	TRBV5-1	NA	TRBJ1-2	CASSPMDGTYGYTF	TGCGCCAGCAGCCCTATGGACGGTACTTATGGCTACACCTTC
NA	TRBV13	TRBD2	TRBJ2-7	CASSLTSGAPYEQYF	TGTGCCAGCAGCTTAACTAGCGGGGCTCCCTACGAGCAGTACTTC
once	TRBV10-2	TRBD2	TRBJ2-7	CATQRGAGYEQYF	TGCGCCACTCAGCGGGGGGCTGGGTACGAGCAGTACTTC
few	TRBV5-6	NA	TRBJ1-4	CASSLADGLNEKLFF	TGTGCCAGCAGCTTGGCCGATGGGTTAAATGAAAAACTGTTTTTT
NA	TRBV30	TRBD2	TRBJ2-7	CAWRLAGEYEQYF	TGTGCCTGGCGATTAGCGGGAGAATACGAGCAGTACTTC
NA	TRBV19	NA	TRBJ2-6	CASSMVAGANVLTF	TGTGCCAGTAGTATGGTAGCTGGGGCCAACGTCCTGACTTTC
NA	TRBV9	TRBD1	TRBJ2-1	CASSDRDSPNEQFF	TGTGCCAGCAGCGATCGGGACAGCCCCAATGAGCAGTTCTTC
few	TRBV5-5	NA	TRBJ1-5	CASRDGGLMSNQPQHF	TGTGCCAGCAGAGATGGGGGCCTAATGAGCAATCAGCCCCAGCATTTT
once	TRBV4-1	TRBD2	TRBJ2-7	CASSQDWGLLSYEQYF	TGCGCCAGCAGCCAAGATTGGGGACTACTCTCCTACGAGCAGTACTTC
NA	TRBV7-8	NA	TRBJ2-7	CASSLTPPDLAGNRPCEQYF	TGTGCCAGCAGCTTAACCCCCCCGGATTTGGCGGGAAATCGCCCTTGCGAGCAGTACTTC
NA	TRBV14	NA	TRBJ1-1	CASSQDSRQNTEAFF	TGTGCCAGCAGCCAAGATAGCCGGCAGAACACTGAAGCTTTCTTT
NA	TRBV10-1	TRBD1	TRBJ2-7	CASSGWDRAHEQYF	TGCGCCAGCAGTGGGTGGGACAGGGCCCACGAGCAGTACTTC
once	TRBV5-6	NA	TRBJ2-1	CASSFLPGTEDYNEQFF	TGTGCCAGCAGCTTTCTTCCCGGTACAGAGGACTACAATGAGCAGTTCTTC
NA	TRBV7-6	TRBD1	TRBJ1-1	CASTQQQGARTEAFF	TGTGCCAGCACCCAGCAACAGGGGGCGAGGACTGAAGCTTTCTTT
once	TRBV27	NA	TRBJ1-1	CASSLQNRTNTEAFF	TGTGCCAGCAGCCTCCAGAACAGGACGAACACTGAAGCTTTCTTT
NA	TRBV5-4	TRBD1	TRBJ1-2	CASSWDVRGTGLGYTF	TGTGCCAGCAGCTGGGATGTTAGGGGGACAGGGTTAGGCTACACCTTC
NA	TRBV19	NA	TRBJ2-1	CASSLAASYNEQFF	TGTGCCAGTAGTTTGGCGGCATCCTACAATGAGCAGTTCTTC
many	TRBV27	TRBD2	TRBJ2-2	CASSMRTSGTGELFF	TGTGCCAGCAGTATGAGGACTAGCGGGACCGGGGAGCTGTTTTTT
NA	TRBV5-1	NA	TRBJ1-1	CASSLGHETLNTEAFF	TGCGCCAGCAGCCTAGGACATGAGACGCTGAACACTGAAGCTTTCTTT
NA	TRBV18	NA	TRBJ2-7	CASSPGGRLPYEQYF	TGTGCCAGCTCACCCGGGGGACGATTACCCTACGAGCAGTACTTC
once	TRBV7-9	TRBD2	TRBJ2-3	CASSLASGMVDTQYF	TGTGCCAGCAGCTTGGCTAGCGGGATGGTAGATACGCAGTATTTT
many	TRBV25-1	NA	TRBJ2-2	CASSAHPEANTGELFF	TGTGCCAGCAGTGCACATCCTGAGGCGAACACCGGGGAGCTGTTTTTT
many	TRBV27	TRBD2	TRBJ2-1	CASSTYAPGERDPFYNEQFF	TGTGCCAGCAGTACTTATGCCCCTGGGGAGCGGGACCCTTTTTACAATGAGCAGTTCTTC
few	TRBV7-9	NA	TRBJ2-6	CASSPTGFGANVLTF	TGTGCCAGCAGCCCCACAGGTTTCGGGGCCAACGTCCTGACTTTC
NA	TRBV5-1	NA	TRBJ1-2	CASSLLLAGGGYGYTF	TGCGCCAGCAGCTTACTTCTGGCGGGCGGAGGCTATGGCTACACCTTC
few	TRBV29-1	TRBD1	TRBJ2-7	CSVVTTGTGFGEQYF	TGCAGCGTCGTGACGACCGGGACAGGTTTTGGGGAGCAGTACTTC
NA	TRBV28	TRBD2	TRBJ2-7	CASSLGDGAVGLAGLLSYEQYF	TGTGCCAGCAGCCTGGGGGATGGGGCAGTTGGACTAGCGGGCCTACTCTCCTACGAGCAGTACTTC
NA	TRBV2	TRBD1	TRBJ1-1	CASSTRTGMNTEAFF	TGTGCCAGCAGTACCAGGACAGGGATGAACACTGAAGCTTTCTTT
NA	TRBV7-9	TRBD1	TRBJ2-6	CASSPRTGSGANVLTF	TGTGCCAGCAGCCCGCGGACAGGCTCTGGGGCCAACGTCCTGACTTTC
many	TRBV4-1	NA	TRBJ2-7	CASSTIARDYEQYF	TGCGCCAGCAGCACAATAGCGCGGGACTACGAGCAGTACTTC
NA	TRBV25-1	TRBD2	TRBJ2-7	CASSDRSSGRAYEQYF	TGTGCCAGCAGTGACCGTTCTAGCGGGAGGGCTTACGAGCAGTACTTC